Reported below is one T cell receptor (beta chain). The assay was immunoSEQ multiplex PCR, and TCRdb's table has in-frame clones only and misses some. The top ten clones hold about 4% of a sample with around 79,000 clones, approximately 88% of them seen once. The CDR3 loop spans 13 amino acids. The V gene lost 3 bases and the J gene lost 4 bases, with 12 bases spanning the gap. Germline V gives CDR1 SQVTM, CDR2 ANQGSEA. The source of the sample is a study of OX40 agonist ivuxolimab in advanced cancers. Study details: Cohort: roughly 79% men, mean age around 55, aged about 23 to 80. It was permissible to have had prior anti-PD-1, anti-PD-L1 or anti-CTLA-4 therapy, and over 35% had some. Partial responses occurred in Three dose-escalation patients, one with hepatocellular carcinoma and two with cutaneous melanoma.

This sample comprised CD4+ or CD8+ T cells sorted from blood, obtained in a trial of the OX40 agonist ivuxolimab. The sequence came from an adult with an advanced solid tumor such as melanoma, head and neck, liver or kidney cancer. J is TRBJ2-5 and V is TRBV29-1; D remains unclear. CDR3 coding DNA: TGCAGCGTTGAGAGCAGAACGAGAGAGACCCAGTACTTC. Amino acids: CSVESRTRETQYF.